A selection of T cell receptor beta chains follows, all from one sample in a study of control samples from healthy donors and cancer patients. Sequencing used immunoSEQ multiplex PCR; TCRdb keeps in-frame clones, though not all of them. The sample gives around 92,000 clones, roughly 82% of which show up once; approximately 2% is in the top ten. The source material was blood. The receptors derive from a man aged 60 to 75 in good health. The CDR3 runs from the conserved cysteine through the conserved F or W. The D gene is left open where the match is weak. Size tells how often a clone was seen (once, few, many) or the class of an expanded clone, and some rows leave it out.

NA,14,TRBJ2-5,TRBV5-1,once,TGCGCCAGCAGCTTGGGACAAATGCAAGAGACCCAGTACTTC,CASSLGQMQETQYF
TRBD1,17,TRBJ1-5,TRBV19,NA,TGTGCCAGTAGTATAATGGGTGGACAGGGACTCAATCAGCCCCAGCATTTT,CASSIMGGQGLNQPQHF
NA,16,TRBJ2-1,TRBV15,NA,TGTGCCACCAGCAGAGAAGGGCAGGGAGAGCGCAATGAGCAGTTCTTC,CATSREGQGERNEQFF
NA,14,TRBJ1-4,TRBV28,NA,TGTGCCAGCAGTCCCCTTTTGGGCGATGAAAAACTGTTTTTT,CASSPLLGDEKLFF
TRBD1,14,TRBJ2-7,TRBV4-1,NA,TGCGCCAGCAGCCCAGGACAGGGATCCTACGAGCAGTACTTC,CASSPGQGSYEQYF
NA,14,TRBJ2-7,TRBV7-8,NA,TGTGCCAGCAGCCCTACGGGACCACACTACGAGCAGTACTTC,CASSPTGPHYEQYF
TRBD2,16,TRBJ2-1,TRBV7-6,NA,TGTGCCAGCAGCTTAGAACGGGCTAGCGGGATTCCTGAGCAGTTCTTC,CASSLERASGIPEQFF
NA,12,TRBJ1-1,TRBV5-1,NA,TGCGCCAGCAGCCCGGGCGACATGAAAGCTTTCTTT,CASSPGDMKAFF
NA,16,TRBJ1-2,TRBV28,NA,TGTGCCAGCAGTTCACCCTCCCCGTCCCAGTACTATGGCTACACCTTC,CASSSPSPSQYYGYTF
NA,13,TRBJ2-7,TRBV5-4,once,TGTGCCAGCAGCACGGGAACTAGCTACGAGCAGTACTTC,CASSTGTSYEQYF
TRBD2,17,TRBJ2-7,TRBV7-8,NA,TGTGCCAGCAGCTTAGCGACGACTAGCGGGATTCCCTACGAGCAGTACTTC,CASSLATTSGIPYEQYF
NA,15,TRBJ1-2,TRBV7-9,NA,TGTGCCAGCAGCTTAGCCTCCGAACCCCGCTATGGCTACACCTTC,CASSLASEPRYGYTF
TRBD1,15,TRBJ2-4,TRBV24-1,NA,TGTGCCACCAGTGATCCCTACGGGACAGCCGACATTCAGTACTTC,CATSDPYGTADIQYF
NA,11,TRBJ2-7,TRBV7-9,NA,TGTGCCAGCAGCTCCTTAAACGAGCAGTACTTC,CASSSLNEQYF
NA,12,TRBJ1-2,TRBV7-4,NA,TGTGCCAGCACCACCAAACCCTATGGCTACACCTTC,CASTTKPYGYTF
TRBD2,19,TRBJ2-1,TRBV2,NA,TGTGCCAGCAGTGCGGATAGCGGGAGAGTTGGAAGCTCCTACAATGAGCAGTTCTTC,CASSADSGRVGSSYNEQFF
TRBD2,14,TRBJ2-7,TRBV5-1,once,TGCGCCAGCAGTTTGACTAGCGGGAGCTACGAGCAGTACTTC,CASSLTSGSYEQYF
NA,17,TRBJ1-1,TRBV13,NA,TGTGCCAGCAGCTTATCCTCAATCGGGACCTGGAACACTGAAGCTTTCTTT,CASSLSSIGTWNTEAFF
NA,16,TRBJ1-1,TRBV6-5,NA,TGTGCCAGCAGTTACTCGGGGGGGCCTATGAACACTGAAGCTTTCTTT,CASSYSGGPMNTEAFF
TRBD1,18,TRBJ2-7,TRBV27,once,TGTGCCAGCAGTGGGGAAACCTGGACAGGGGAAGGGACCTACGAGCAGTACTTC,CASSGETWTGEGTYEQYF
NA,13,TRBJ1-1,TRBV5-1,NA,TGCGCCAGCAGTAAGGACAGGAACACTGAAGCTTTCTTT,CASSKDRNTEAFF
NA,14,TRBJ2-2,TRBV6-5,NA,TGTGCCACCCAACGGGGGTATAACACCGGGGAGCTGTTTTTT,CATQRGYNTGELFF
NA,15,TRBJ1-6,TRBV15,NA,TGTGCCACCAGCAGAGTAGGCAGGGGAAATTCACCCCTCCACTTT,CATSRVGRGNSPLHF
NA,15,TRBJ2-1,TRBV27,few,TGTGCCAGCAGTTTATTTGGCATATCCTACAATGAGCAGTTCTTC,CASSLFGISYNEQFF
NA,15,TRBJ2-2,TRBV5-1,NA,TGCGCCAGCAGCTTGAAGACAGGAATTACCGGGGAGCTGTTTTTT,CASSLKTGITGELFF
TRBD2,18,TRBJ2-1,TRBV3-1/TRBV3-2,NA,TGTGCCAGCAGCCCTCCGGGACTAGCGGGAGGGCGGTCCAATGAGCAGTTCTTC,CASSPPGLAGGRSNEQFF
NA,15,TRBJ2-3,TRBV6-4,NA,TGTGCCAGCAGTGACTCTCTAGGTAGCACAGATACGCAGTATTTT,CASSDSLGSTDTQYF
NA,9,TRBJ2-7,TRBV20-1,NA,TGCAGTGCTACCTACGAGCAGTACTTC,CSATYEQYF
NA,12,TRBJ2-3,TRBV3-1/TRBV3-2,NA,TGTGCCAGCAGCCAAACGTGGGATACGCAGTATTTT,CASSQTWDTQYF
NA,14,TRBJ2-7,TRBV3-1/TRBV3-2,NA,TGTGCCAGCAGCCAAGACTGGGGGAGATACGAGCAGTACTTC,CASSQDWGRYEQYF
NA,12,TRBJ2-7,TRBV5-1,NA,TGCGCCAGCAGCGTGGACAGCTACGAGCAGTACTTC,CASSVDSYEQYF
TRBD1,15,TRBJ2-1,TRBV6-4,NA,TGTGCCAGCAGTCCCGCCGGGACAGGGGTCCATGAGCAGTTCTTC,CASSPAGTGVHEQFF
TRBD1,14,TRBJ1-2,TRBV19,NA,TGTGCCAGTAGTATGCCCCAGGGGGGAGACGGCTACACCTTC,CASSMPQGGDGYTF
TRBD2,16,TRBJ2-2,TRBV11-3,NA,TGTGCCAGCAGCTTAGATGGACGGGAGGGCCATCGGGAGCTGTTTTTT,CASSLDGREGHRELFF